The entry that follows covers one T cell receptor beta chain sequence. V was trimmed by 0 bases and J by 2 bases, leaving 8 bases between them. There are 15 residues in the CDR3. CDR1 and CDR2 from the germline V gene are SGDLS and YYNGEE. The data derive from a study of CD8 T cells in Susac syndrome. Random hexamers were used to reverse transcribe about 0.5 to 1 ug of RNA. TCRdb fed the immunoSEQ multiplex PCR reads into MiXCR, producing one record per CDR3 protein. The data show 210,000 or so distinct CDR3 sequences, 92% seen once. The source material was CD8+ T cells from PBMCs. This sequence was found in a human donor with multiple sclerosis. The chain uses TRBV9 and TRBJ2-2; D perhaps matches TRBD2 (5 bases). CDR3 in DNA: TGTGCCAGCAGCGTAGAGGGAGACAACACCGGGGAGCTGTTTTTT. As protein: CASSVEGDNTGELFF.